This is a list of T cell receptor beta chains from one sample in a study of cytomegalovirus exposure and HLA in healthy donors. Some clones are missing from TCRdb's copy, which holds only in-frame ones; the method was immunoSEQ multiplex PCR. Of fewer than 180,000 clones listed, roughly 77% are singletons. The sample consisted of PBMCs. The origin of the receptors is a human donor in good health. Each CDR3 is given without its conserved first and last residue.

v_call	j_call	cdr3_aa
TRBV21-1	TRBJ2-5	ASSTWTGPGPQETQY
TRBV7-2	TRBJ2-1	ASSLVAGVRNEQF
TRBV29-1	TRBJ2-2	SVSSGELF
TRBV19	TRBJ2-7	ASSSGLTYEQY
TRBV2	TRBJ2-1	ASSDPQGGGASYNEQF
TRBV6-5	TRBJ1-1	ASSYSSGLNTEAF
TRBV5-1	TRBJ2-1	ASSLEGQEYNEQF
TRBV11-2	TRBJ2-7	ASSVTYEQY
TRBV9	TRBJ1-1	ASSVSGTGGTEAF
TRBV7-9	TRBJ2-7	ASSHPDISYEQY
TRBV30	NA	AWSLRGGVETQY
TRBV7-9	TRBJ1-6	ASSLDAGNNSPLH
TRBV29-1	TRBJ1-2	SVPRGFYGYT
TRBV7-9	TRBJ2-2	ASSFGSGELF
TRBV30	TRBJ1-2	AKGDPGQAPRGYT
TRBV7-2	TRBJ1-1	ASSPVTGVNTEAF
TRBV4-2	TRBJ1-1	ASSRGQGNTEAF
TRBV7-2	TRBJ2-1	ASSPGQGLYNEQF
TRBV27	TRBJ2-1	ASSEQGATSYNEQF
TRBV7-9	TRBJ1-2	SSSPALLTPQDGYT
TRBV9	TRBJ2-1	ASSDTPGEGAINEQF
TRBV7-8	TRBJ1-6	ASSLLGGRVDSPLH
TRBV5-4	TRBJ2-1	ASSPGSRPGTPNEQF
TRBV11-2	TRBJ2-2	ASSQGAGGMAGELF
TRBV16	TRBJ2-3	ASSYHYREINTDTQY
TRBV5-4	TRBJ2-2	ASSQSDRTAGTGELF
TRBV14	TRBJ2-4	ASSQAYQGRAKNIQY
TRBV18	TRBJ2-3	ASSPSQGYLTDTQY
TRBV10-3	TRBJ1-1	AITREANTEAF
TRBV13	TRBJ1-4	ASSTGLRGDEKLF
TRBV13	TRBJ2-1	ASSLWGRGTEQF
TRBV4-3	TRBJ2-1	ASSRNPRDNNEQF